This TCR beta chain was obtained from a study of molecular identifiers for immune sequencing clone quantification. Overall study context: Naive CD8 cell RNA, from 20,000 or 100,000 cells, was split five ways in replicates, with four sequenced. Regarding the study as a whole: Reportedly, one cell's Jurkat TCR RNA was detected within 1,200,000 naive CD8 cells.

Germline-derived CDR1 and CDR2 are DFQATT and SNEGSKA (reference sequence). Trimming pared 6 bases from V and 0 bases from J, leaving 18 bases between. The CDR3 loop spans 17 amino acids. Preparation of the bulk TCR libraries relied on previously described methods and listed TCR primers. TCRdb recomputed calls from the PCR reads with MiXCR, one row per CDR3 protein. There are 490,000 or so distinct CDR3 sequences in the sample; about 26% occur only once, and 0.76% lies in the top ten. Sorted inputs of about 17,000 to 1,100,000 cells, with 10%, 30% or 50% RNA, yielded naive CD8 libraries. This clonotype was observed many times. Its target is unknown.

The receptor was derived from a human donor in good health. Some libraries in this study had Jurkat cell RNA spiked in. The rearrangement uses TRBV20-1 and TRBJ1-6; no reliable D call. The source material was naive CD8+ T cells from blood, with Jurkat cell RNA spiked in. Documented subset: FACS-sorted CD8+CD4-CCR7+CD45RA+ naive T cells. The CDR3 DNA reads as TGCAGTGCCCGACTCGACCCGCTTGGCTCCTATAATTCACCCCTCCACTTT. Translated, it gives CSARLDPLGSYNSPLHF.